A single sample is the source of the 11 T cell receptor beta chains below, sequenced in a study of T cell responses to AZD1222 COVID-19 vaccine. TCRdb keeps only in-frame clones here, not all; method: immunoSEQ multiplex PCR. The repertoire holds approximately 220,000 clones, with 85% to 95% as singletons. The sample was peripheral blood, taken on day 0 of MenACWY control vaccination. The receptor set was obtained from an adult in good health.

The gene calls are TRBV28 and TRBJ2-3, with TRBD2 as a possible D gene (6 bases). CDR1 and CDR2 (germline): MDHEN, SYDVKM. Trimming took off 8 bases at V and 4 bases at J, with 13 bases between the two ends. The CDR3 runs to 13 residues. The CDR3 bases are TGTGCCAGCGGGAGGACTTCCCCAGATACGCAGTATTTT. It encodes CASGRTSPDTQYF.

This sequence joins TRBV5-4 and TRBJ2-5, with D possibly TRBD1 on 5 matching bases. Germline-derived CDR1 and CDR2 are SGHNT and YYREEE (reference sequence). This CDR3 comprises 14 residues. V lost 4 bases and J 0 bases, leaving 10 bases between the germline ends. The CDR3 DNA follows: TGTGCCAGCAGCCTCCCAGGGTACCAAGAGACCCAGTACTTC. Its translation is CASSLPGYQETQYF.

The chain is built from TRBV3-1 (or the pseudogene TRBV3-2) and TRBJ1-6; D uncertain. Germline lookup yields CDR1 LGHDT and CDR2 YNNKEL (reference sequence). This CDR3 has 14 amino acids. Trimming cost V 1 base and J 8 bases, with 9 bases left between them. The CDR3 region has the DNA TGTGCCAGCAGCCAAGTTCTCGGAGATTCACCCCTCCACTTT. This sequence encodes CASSQVLGDSPLHF.

Turning to this clone: The junction differs from germline at one of its ends, possibly a read error. The chain employs TRBV5-1 and TRBJ1-4, with D uncertain. Germline V gene sequence: CDR1 SGHRS, CDR2 YFSETQ. CDR3 length: 13 residues. The CDR3: CASSLVPKEKLFF. The DNA for the CDR3 is TGCGCCAGCAGCTTGGTCCCTAAGGAAAAACTGTTTTTT. Drawing the rest from reference TRBV5-1 and TRBJ1-4, the complete variable domain is KAGVTQTPRYLIKTRGQQVTLSCSPISGHRSVSWYQQTPGQGLQFLFEYFSETQRNKGNFPGRFSGRQFSNSRSEMNVSTLELGDSALYLCASSLVPKEKLFFGSGTQLSVL.

This clone is a singleton in its sample. The V and J genes are TRBV6-5 and TRBJ1-3; D is possibly TRBD1 (5 bases). Trimming took 6 bases from V and 1 from J, leaving 13 bases between them. Germline V gives CDR1 MNHEY, CDR2 SVGAGI. The CDR3 has 15 amino acids. Here the CDR3 DNA reads TGTGCCAGCAGCGTAGGGGTTCAATCTGGAAACACCATATATTTT. Its translation is CASSVGVQSGNTIYF.

This clone was recorded once. V and J are TRBV27 and TRBJ1-2; D remains ambiguous. Trimming removed 5 bases from V and 4 bases from J, with 17 bases in between. Germline assignment: CDR1 MNHEY and CDR2 SMNVEV (reference sequence). CDR3 length equals 15 residues. CDR3 residues: CASSTYFRGGYGYTF. The CDR3 DNA reads as TGTGCCAGCAGTACCTACTTTCGGGGAGGCTATGGCTACACCTTC.

This clone was detected once. The rearrangement joins TRBV3-1 (or the pseudogene TRBV3-2) to TRBJ2-3; TRBD2 matches at 10 bases. This CDR3 has 17 amino acids. Germline V gene lookup returns CDR1 LGHDT and CDR2 YNNKEL (reference sequence). The V and J ends lost 6 bases and 0 bases, in that order; junction bases with no gene match: 9. The CDR3 sequence is CASSLSGGLGSTDTQYF. CDR3 coding DNA: TGTGCCAGCAGTCTTAGCGGGGGGCTGGGTAGCACAGATACGCAGTATTTT.

In this sample, this clone turned up a few times. The J gene is TRBJ1-6, the V gene TRBV27; D gene ambiguous. Between the trimmed V and J ends, which lost 5 bases and 7 bases, there was a span of 18 bases. This CDR3 has 16 amino acids. Germline CDR1 and CDR2: MNHEY and SMNVEV (reference sequence). In DNA, the CDR3 is TGTGCCAGCAGTCTAACATGGGGTGTCCCCAATTCACCCCTCCACTTT. Translated: CASSLTWGVPNSPLHF.

This rearrangement joins TRBV5-1 to TRBJ2-2; 7 nucleotides align to TRBD2. The germline CDR1 and CDR2 sequences are SGHRS and YFSETQ. The CDR3 runs 14 residues. V lost 6 bases and J lost 5; bases outside the gene matches: 7. In nucleotides, the CDR3 is TGCGCCAGCAACTGGGAGGGGTTGACCGGGGAGCTGTTTTTT. Translated: CASNWEGLTGELFF.

This clone was picked up one time. This rearrangement joins TRBV5-1 to TRBJ1-1; no clear D. Trimming left V 5 bases short and J 2 bases short, with 13 bases between. CDR1 is SGHRS and CDR2 is YFSETQ in the germline V gene. There are 14 residues in the CDR3. CDR3 loop: CASRYLVQNTEAFF. CDR3 bases: TGCGCCAGCAGGTACTTGGTTCAAAACACTGAAGCTTTCTTT.

The rearrangement links TRBV3-1 (or the pseudogene TRBV3-2) to TRBJ1-4; possible D gene TRBD1, 5 bases. Per germline, CDR1 LGHDT and CDR2 YNNKEL (reference sequence). The CDR3 contains 13 residues. The V end lost 0 bases, the J end lost 10 bases, and 9 bases lay between the germline ends. CDR3 sequence reads: CASSQDQGGKLFF. The CDR3 DNA sequence: TGTGCCAGCAGCCAAGATCAGGGCGGAAAACTGTTTTTT.